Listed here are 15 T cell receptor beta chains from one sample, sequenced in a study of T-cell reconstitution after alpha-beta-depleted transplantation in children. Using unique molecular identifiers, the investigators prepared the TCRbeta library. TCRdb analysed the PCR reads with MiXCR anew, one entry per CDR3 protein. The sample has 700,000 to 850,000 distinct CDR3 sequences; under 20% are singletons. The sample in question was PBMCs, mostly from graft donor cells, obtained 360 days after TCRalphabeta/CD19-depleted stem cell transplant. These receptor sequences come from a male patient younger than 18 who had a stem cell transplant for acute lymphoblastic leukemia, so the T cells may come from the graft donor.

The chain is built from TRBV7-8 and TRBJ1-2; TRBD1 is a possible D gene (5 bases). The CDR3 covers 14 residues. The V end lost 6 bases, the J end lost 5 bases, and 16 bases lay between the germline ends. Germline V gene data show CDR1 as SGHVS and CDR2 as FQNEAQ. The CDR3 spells CASSPSGFNYGYTF. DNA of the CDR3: TGTGCCAGCAGTCCGTCAGGGTTCAATTATGGCTACACCTTC.

CDR3 nucleotide sequence: TGTGCCAGCAGCTTTCCGGGACTGGGCGACAATGAGCAGTTCTTC. Residues: CASSFPGLGDNEQFF. The chain recombines TRBV7-9 with TRBJ2-1, with D possibly matching TRBD2 (6 bases). The germline V gene encodes CDR1 SEHNR and CDR2 FQNEAQ (reference sequence). The length of the CDR3 is 15 residues. Trimming took 3 bases from V and 5 from J, leaving 14 bases between them. The full variable domain, in which reference TRBV7-9 and TRBJ2-1 provide the parts outside the CDR3, is DTGVSQNPRHKITKRGQNVTFRCDPISEHNRLYWYRQTLGQGPEFLTYFQNEAQLEKSRLLSDRFSAERPKGSFSTLEIQRTEQGDSAMYLCASSFPGLGDNEQFFGPGTRLTVL.

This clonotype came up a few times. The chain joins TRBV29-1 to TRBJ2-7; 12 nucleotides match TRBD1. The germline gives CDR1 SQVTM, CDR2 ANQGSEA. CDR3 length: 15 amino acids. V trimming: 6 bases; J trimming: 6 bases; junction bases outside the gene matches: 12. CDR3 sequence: CSVRDRGLPMGEQYF. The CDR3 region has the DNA TGCAGCGTCCGGGACAGGGGGCTGCCCATGGGCGAGCAGTACTTC.

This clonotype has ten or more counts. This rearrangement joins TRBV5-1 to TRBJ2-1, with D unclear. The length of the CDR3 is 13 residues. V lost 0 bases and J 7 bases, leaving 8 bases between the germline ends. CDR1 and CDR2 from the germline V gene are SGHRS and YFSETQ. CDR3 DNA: TGCGCCAGCAGCTTGGCCTTTAGGAATGAGCAGTTCTTC. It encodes CASSLAFRNEQFF. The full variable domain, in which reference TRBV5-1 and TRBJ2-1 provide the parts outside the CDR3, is KAGVTQTPRYLIKTRGQQVTLSCSPISGHRSVSWYQQTPGQGLQFLFEYFSETQRNKGNFPGRFSGRQFSNSRSEMNVSTLELGDSALYLCASSLAFRNEQFFGPGTRLTVL.

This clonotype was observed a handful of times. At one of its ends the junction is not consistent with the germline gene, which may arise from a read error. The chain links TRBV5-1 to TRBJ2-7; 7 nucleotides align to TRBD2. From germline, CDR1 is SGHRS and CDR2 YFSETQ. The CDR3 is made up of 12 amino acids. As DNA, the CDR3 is TGTGCCAGCAGCCTCGCTAGCGGCGAGCAGTACTTC. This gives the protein CASSLASGEQYF.

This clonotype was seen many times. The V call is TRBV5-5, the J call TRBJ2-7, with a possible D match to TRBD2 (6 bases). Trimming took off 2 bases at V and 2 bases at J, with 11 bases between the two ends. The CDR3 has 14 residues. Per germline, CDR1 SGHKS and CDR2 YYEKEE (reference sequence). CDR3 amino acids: CASSLPLAPYEQYF. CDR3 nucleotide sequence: TGTGCCAGCAGCTTACCTCTAGCGCCCTACGAGCAGTACTTC.

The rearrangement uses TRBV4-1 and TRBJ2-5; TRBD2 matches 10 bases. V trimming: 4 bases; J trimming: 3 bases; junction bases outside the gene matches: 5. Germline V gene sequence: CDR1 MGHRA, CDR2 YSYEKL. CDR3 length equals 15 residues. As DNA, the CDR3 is TGCGCCAGCAGCCTGATACTAGCGGGAAAAGAGACCCAGTACTTC. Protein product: CASSLILAGKETQYF.

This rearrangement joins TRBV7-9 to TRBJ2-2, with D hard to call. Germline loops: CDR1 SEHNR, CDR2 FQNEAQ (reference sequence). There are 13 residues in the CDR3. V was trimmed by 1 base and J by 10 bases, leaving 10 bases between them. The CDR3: CASSLVRTTELFF. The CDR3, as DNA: TGTGCCAGCAGCTTAGTACGGACCACGGAGCTGTTTTTT.

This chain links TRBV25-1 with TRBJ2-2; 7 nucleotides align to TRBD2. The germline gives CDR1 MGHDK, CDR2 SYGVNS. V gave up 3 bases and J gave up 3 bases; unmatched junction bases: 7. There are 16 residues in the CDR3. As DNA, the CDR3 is TGTGCCAGCAGTGACCTGGGACGGGGGGACACCGGGGAGCTGTTTTTT. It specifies CASSDLGRGDTGELFF.

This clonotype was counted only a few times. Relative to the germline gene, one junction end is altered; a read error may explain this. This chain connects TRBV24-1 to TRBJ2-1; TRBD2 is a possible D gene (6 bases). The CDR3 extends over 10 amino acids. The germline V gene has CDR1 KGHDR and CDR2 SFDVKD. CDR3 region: CATSDTSWVF. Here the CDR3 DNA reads TGTGCCACCAGTGATACTAGCTGGGTCTTC.

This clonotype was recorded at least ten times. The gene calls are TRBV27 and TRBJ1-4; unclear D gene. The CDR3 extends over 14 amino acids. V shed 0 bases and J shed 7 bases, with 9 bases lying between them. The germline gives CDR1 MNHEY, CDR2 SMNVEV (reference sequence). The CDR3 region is CASSLSGEAEKLFF. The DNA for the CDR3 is TGTGCCAGCAGTTTATCCGGGGAGGCTGAAAAACTGTTTTTT.

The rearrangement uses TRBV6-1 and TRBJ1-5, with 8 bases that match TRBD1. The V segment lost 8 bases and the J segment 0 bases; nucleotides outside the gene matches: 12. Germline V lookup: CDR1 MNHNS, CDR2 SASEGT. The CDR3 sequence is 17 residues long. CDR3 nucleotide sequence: TGTGCCAGCCAACTGGCAGGGGGCACTTATAGCAATCAGCCCCAGCATTTT. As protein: CASQLAGGTYSNQPQHF.

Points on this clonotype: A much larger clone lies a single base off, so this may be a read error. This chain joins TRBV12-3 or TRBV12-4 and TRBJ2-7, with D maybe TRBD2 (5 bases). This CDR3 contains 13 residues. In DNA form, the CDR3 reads TGTGCCAGCAGTTTCGGGGAATCCTGCGAGCAGTACTTC. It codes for CASSFGESCEQYF.

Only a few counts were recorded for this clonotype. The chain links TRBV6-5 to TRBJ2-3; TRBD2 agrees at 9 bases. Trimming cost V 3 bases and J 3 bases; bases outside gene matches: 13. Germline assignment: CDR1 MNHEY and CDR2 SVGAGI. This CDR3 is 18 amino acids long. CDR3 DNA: TGTGCCAGCAGTTATTATTCCGGGACTAGCAGGGTAACAGATACGCAGTATTTT. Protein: CASSYYSGTSRVTDTQYF.

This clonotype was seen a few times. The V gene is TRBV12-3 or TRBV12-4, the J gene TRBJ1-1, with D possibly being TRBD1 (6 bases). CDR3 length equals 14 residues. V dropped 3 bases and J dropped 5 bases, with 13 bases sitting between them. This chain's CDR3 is CASSFHPQGTEAFF. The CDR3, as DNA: TGTGCCAGCAGTTTCCACCCACAGGGAACTGAAGCTTTCTTT.